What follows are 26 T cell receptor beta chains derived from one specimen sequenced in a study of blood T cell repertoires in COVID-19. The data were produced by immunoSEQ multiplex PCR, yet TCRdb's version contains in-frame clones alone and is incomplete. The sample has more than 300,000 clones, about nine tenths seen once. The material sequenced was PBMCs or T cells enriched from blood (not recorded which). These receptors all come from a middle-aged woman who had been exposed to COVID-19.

This CDR3 is CASSLTSSGSAREQYF. The CDR3 DNA is TGTGCCAGCAGCTTAACGTCTAGCGGGAGTGCCCGCGAGCAGTACTTC. The chain links TRBV3-1 (or the pseudogene TRBV3-2) to TRBJ2-7, with 10 nucleotides matching TRBD2. Unmatched junction bases numbered 13, after V lost 5 bases and J lost 6 bases. Germline loops: CDR1 LGHDT, CDR2 YNNKEL (reference sequence). The CDR3 length is 16 residues.

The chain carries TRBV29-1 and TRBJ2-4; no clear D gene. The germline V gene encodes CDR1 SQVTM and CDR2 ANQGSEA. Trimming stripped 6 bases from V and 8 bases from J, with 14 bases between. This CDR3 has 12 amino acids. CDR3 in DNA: TGCAGCGTAGTGTCGGGTGTAGACATTCAGTACTTC. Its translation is CSVVSGVDIQYF.

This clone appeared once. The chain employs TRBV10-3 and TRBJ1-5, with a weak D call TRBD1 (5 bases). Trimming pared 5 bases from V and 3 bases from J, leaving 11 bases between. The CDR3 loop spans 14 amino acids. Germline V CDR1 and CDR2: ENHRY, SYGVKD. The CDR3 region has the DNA TGTGCCATCAGTCCTGACAGTCTCAATCAGCCCCAGCATTTT. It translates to CAISPDSLNQPQHF.

CDR3 in DNA: TGTGCCAGCAGCCGAGAGGGGGCGACAGATACGCAGTATTTT. Translated: CASSREGATDTQYF. The chain has TRBV6-5 and TRBJ2-3, with 7 bases identical to TRBD1. CDR1 MNHEY and CDR2 SVGAGI come from the germline V gene. The CDR3 has 14 amino acids. Trimming at V came to 6 bases and at J to 3 bases, leaving 6 bases not matched to a gene.

This CDR3 is CASSDPGTSVHTGELFF. The CDR3 coding sequence is TGTGCCAGCAGCGACCCGGGGACTAGCGTGCACACCGGGGAGCTGTTTTTT. This chain uses TRBV9 with TRBJ2-2; TRBD2 agrees at 10 bases. The V segment lost 3 bases and the J segment 3 bases; nucleotides outside the gene matches: 8. Per germline, CDR1 SGDLS and CDR2 YYNGEE. The CDR3 is made up of 17 amino acids.

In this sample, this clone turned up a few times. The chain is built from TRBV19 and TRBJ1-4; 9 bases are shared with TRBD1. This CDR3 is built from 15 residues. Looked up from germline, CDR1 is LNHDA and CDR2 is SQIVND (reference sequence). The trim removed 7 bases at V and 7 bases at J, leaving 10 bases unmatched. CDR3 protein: CASTRRQGVGEKLFF. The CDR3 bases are TGTGCCAGTACCAGGCGACAGGGGGTCGGTGAAAAACTGTTTTTT.

The CDR3, as DNA: TGCGCCAGCAAAATGGGAGATACTCTGACTGAAGCTTTCTTT. This codes for CASKMGDTLTEAFF. The chain links TRBV5-1 to TRBJ1-1; D is uncertain. The germline gives CDR1 SGHRS, CDR2 YFSETQ. Trimming shortened V by 6 bases and J by 5 bases, and 17 bases separated the two germline ends. The CDR3 is made up of 14 amino acids.

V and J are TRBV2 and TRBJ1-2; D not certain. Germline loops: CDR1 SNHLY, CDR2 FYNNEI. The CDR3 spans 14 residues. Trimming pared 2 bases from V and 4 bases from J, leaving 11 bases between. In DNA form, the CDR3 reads TGTGCCAGCAGTGAAATGCGGAGGATCTATGGCTACACCTTC. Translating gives CASSEMRRIYGYTF.

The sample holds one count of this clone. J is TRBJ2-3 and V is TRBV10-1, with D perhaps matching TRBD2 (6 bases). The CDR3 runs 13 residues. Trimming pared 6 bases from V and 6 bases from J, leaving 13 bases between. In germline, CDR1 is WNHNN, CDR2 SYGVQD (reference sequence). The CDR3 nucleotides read TGCGCCAGCAGCCCCGGGACTCCCGATACGCAGTATTTT. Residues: CASSPGTPDTQYF.

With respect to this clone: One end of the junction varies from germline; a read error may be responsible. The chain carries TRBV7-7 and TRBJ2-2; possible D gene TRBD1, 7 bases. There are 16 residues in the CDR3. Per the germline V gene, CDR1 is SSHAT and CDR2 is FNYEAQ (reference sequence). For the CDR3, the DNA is TGTGCTAGCAGCCGAAAGCAGGGCAGGGGGGCCGGGGAGCTGTTTTTT. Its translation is CASSRKQGRGAGELFF.

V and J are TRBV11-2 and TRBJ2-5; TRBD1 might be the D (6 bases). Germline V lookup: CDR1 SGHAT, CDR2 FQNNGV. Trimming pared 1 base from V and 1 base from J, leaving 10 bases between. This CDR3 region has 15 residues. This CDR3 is CASSLVGAGQETQYF. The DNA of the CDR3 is TGTGCCAGCAGCTTAGTGGGGGCCGGCCAAGAGACCCAGTACTTC.

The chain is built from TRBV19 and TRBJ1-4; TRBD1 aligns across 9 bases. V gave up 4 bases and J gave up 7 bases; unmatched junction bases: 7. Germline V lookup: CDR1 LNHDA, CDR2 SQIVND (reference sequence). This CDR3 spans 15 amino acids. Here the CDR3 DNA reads TGTGCCAGTAGTACATCTGGGACAGGGAGTGAAAAACTGTTTTTT. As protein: CASSTSGTGSEKLFF.

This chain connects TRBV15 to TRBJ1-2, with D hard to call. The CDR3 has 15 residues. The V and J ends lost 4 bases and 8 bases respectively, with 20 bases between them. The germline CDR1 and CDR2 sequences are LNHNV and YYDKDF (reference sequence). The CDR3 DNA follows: TGTGCCACCAGCACCAAAGCCGCCCGTGGGGAGGGCTACACCTTC. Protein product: CATSTKAARGEGYTF. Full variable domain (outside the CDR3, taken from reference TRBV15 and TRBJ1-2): DAMVIQNPRYQVTQFGKPVTLSCSQTLNHNVMYWYQQKSSQAPKLLFHYYDKDFNNEADTPDNFQSRRPNTSFCFLDIRSPGLGDTAMYLCATSTKAARGEGYTFGSGTRLTVV.

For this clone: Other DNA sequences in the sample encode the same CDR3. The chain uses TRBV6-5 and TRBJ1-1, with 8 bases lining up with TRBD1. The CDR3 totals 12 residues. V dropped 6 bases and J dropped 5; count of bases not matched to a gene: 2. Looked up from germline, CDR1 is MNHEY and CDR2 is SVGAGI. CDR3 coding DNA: TGTGCCAGCAGCAGGGGGCGGACTGAAGCTTTCTTT. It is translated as CASSRGRTEAFF.

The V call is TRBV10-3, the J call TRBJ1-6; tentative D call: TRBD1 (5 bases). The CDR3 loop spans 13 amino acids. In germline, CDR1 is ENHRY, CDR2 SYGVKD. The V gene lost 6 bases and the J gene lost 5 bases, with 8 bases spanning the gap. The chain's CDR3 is CAIRSRDNSPLHF. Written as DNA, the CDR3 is TGTGCCATCAGGAGCAGGGATAATTCACCCCTCCACTTT.

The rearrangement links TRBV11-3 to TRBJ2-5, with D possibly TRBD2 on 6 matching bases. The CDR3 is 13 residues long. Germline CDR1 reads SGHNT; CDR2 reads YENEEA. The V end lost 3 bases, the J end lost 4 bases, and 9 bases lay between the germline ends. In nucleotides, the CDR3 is TGTGCCAGCAGCTTCGTACTAGCAGAGACCCAGTACTTC. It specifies CASSFVLAETQYF. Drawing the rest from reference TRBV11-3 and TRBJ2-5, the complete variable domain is EAGVVQSPRYKIIEKKQPVAFWCNPISGHNTLYWYLQNLGQGPELLIRYENEEAVDDSQLPKDRFSAERLKGVDSTLKIQPAELGDSAVYLCASSFVLAETQYFGPGTRLLVL.

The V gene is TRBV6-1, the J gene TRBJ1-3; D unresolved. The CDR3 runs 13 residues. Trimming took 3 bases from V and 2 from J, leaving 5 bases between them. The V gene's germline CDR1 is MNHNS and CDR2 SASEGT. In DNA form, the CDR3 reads TGTGCCAGCAGTGACGGTCCTGGAAACACCATATATTTT. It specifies CASSDGPGNTIYF.

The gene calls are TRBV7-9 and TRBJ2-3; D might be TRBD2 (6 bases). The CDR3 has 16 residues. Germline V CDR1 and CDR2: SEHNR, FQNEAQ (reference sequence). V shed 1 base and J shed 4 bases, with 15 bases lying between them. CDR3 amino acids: CASSLGSTSVSDTQYF. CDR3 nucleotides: TGTGCCAGCAGCTTAGGTTCGACTAGTGTATCAGATACGCAGTATTTT.

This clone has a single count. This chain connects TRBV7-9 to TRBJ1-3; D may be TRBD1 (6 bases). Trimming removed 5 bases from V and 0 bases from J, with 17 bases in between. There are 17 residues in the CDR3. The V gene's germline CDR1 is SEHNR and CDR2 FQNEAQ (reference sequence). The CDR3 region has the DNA TGTGCCAGCAGCCTTCACTTGAGCAGGGGCTCTGGAAACACCATATATTTT. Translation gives CASSLHLSRGSGNTIYF.

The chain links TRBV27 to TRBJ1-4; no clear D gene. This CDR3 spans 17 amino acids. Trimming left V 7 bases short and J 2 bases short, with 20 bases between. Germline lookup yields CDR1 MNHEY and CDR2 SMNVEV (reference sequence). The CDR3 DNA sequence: TGTGCCAGCACCCGAAGGATCGGGGAAAGCACTAATGAAAAACTGTTTTTT. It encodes CASTRRIGESTNEKLFF.

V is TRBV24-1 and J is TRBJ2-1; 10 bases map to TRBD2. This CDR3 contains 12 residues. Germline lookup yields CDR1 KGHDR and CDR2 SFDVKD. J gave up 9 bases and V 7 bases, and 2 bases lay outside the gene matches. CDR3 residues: CATSVAGGEQFF. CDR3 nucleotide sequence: TGTGCCACCAGCGTAGCGGGGGGTGAGCAGTTCTTC.

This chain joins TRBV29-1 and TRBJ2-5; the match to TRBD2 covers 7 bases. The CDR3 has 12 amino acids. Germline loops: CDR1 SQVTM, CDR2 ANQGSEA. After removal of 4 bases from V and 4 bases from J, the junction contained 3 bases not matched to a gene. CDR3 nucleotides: TGCAGCGTTGGCTGGGGGGGAGAGACCCAGTACTTC. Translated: CSVGWGGETQYF.

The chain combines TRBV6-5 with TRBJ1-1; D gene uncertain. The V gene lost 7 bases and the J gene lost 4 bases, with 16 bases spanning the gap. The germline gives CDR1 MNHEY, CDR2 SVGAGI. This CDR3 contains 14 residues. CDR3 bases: TGTGCCAGCACCCGAACGGGTGAGATCACTGAAGCTTTCTTT. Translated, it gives CASTRTGEITEAFF.

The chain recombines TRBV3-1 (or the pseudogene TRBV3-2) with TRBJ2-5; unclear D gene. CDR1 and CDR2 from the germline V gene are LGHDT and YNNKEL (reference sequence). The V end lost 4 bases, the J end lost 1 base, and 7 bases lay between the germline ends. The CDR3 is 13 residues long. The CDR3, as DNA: TGTGCCAGCAGCCTCCGGGTCCAAGAGACCCAGTACTTC. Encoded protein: CASSLRVQETQYF.

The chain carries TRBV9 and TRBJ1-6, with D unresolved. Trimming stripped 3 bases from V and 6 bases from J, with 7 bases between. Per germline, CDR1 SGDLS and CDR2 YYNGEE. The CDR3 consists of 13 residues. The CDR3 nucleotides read TGTGCCAGCAGCGCTGAGGGTAATTCACCCCTCCACTTT. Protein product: CASSAEGNSPLHF.

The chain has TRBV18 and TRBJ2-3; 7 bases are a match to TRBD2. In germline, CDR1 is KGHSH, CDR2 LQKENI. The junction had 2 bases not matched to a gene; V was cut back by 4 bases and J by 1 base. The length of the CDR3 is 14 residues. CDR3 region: CASSLGRRTDTQYF. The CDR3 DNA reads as TGTGCCAGCTCACTCGGGAGGCGCACAGATACGCAGTATTTT. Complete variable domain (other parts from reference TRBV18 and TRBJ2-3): NAGVMQNPRHLVRRRGQEARLRCSPMKGHSHVYWYRQLPEEGLKFMVYLQKENIIDESGMPKERFSAEFPKEGPSILRIQQVVRGDSAAYFCASSLGRRTDTQYFGPGTRLTVL.